Detailed here is one T cell receptor (beta chain). Antigen: not known. Second-dose groups at about 4 or about 12 weeks were pooled. This specimen comes from a study of T cell responses to AZD1222 COVID-19 vaccine. Study conclusions and caveats: Elevations in Spike-specific TCR breadth and depth followed administration of two AZD1222 doses. Baseline serology detected seropositivity in only 6 or 7 AZD1222 recipients. Donors were mostly white British, more females; clonal diversity possibly underestimated.

This table comes from immunoSEQ multiplex PCR, and its TCRdb copy is limited to in-frame clones, with some not included. The repertoire holds over 150,000 clones, 80% to 95% seen once, with 0.95% to 1.1% in the top ten. V gave up 4 bases and J gave up 3 bases; unmatched junction bases: 3. The length of the CDR3 is 14 residues. Germline V gene sequence: CDR1 MNHEY, CDR2 SVGAGI. The chain couples TRBV6-5 to TRBJ2-7; TRBD1 agrees at 10 bases. The source is an adult who received the AZD1222 COVID-19 vaccine. Sequencing was performed on peripheral blood, taken 28 days after the second AZD1222 dose. CDR3 residues: CASSFRDRGYEQYF. CDR3 coding DNA: TGTGCCAGCAGTTTCCGGGACAGGGGCTACGAGCAGTACTTC.